This T cell receptor (beta chain) was identified in a study of neurological immune-mediated disorders (dated by TCRdb to the late 2010s). Background on the whole study: Peripheral blood TCR-beta repertoires from HTLV-I-associated myelopathy (HAM/TSP) patients, multiple sclerosis patients and healthy controls were compared by UMI-based sequencing. Alongside PBMC samples, the set of about 97 TCR-beta libraries contained longitudinal samples, technical triplicates, and paired CD4+ and CD8+ T-cell subsets that had been sorted. Each longitudinal HAM/TSP and healthy donor was sampled at 3 time-points spaced at about 3-45 month intervals. The cohort was made up of approximately 65 subjects, consisting of around 14 HAM/TSP patients, 34 multiple sclerosis patients and 20 healthy controls.

The research as a whole found: No identical CDR3 amino acid sequences were found to be shared among expanded clones across subjects, suggesting that TCR-beta repertoires were private in all groups. The highest TCR clonal expansion was observed in HAM/TSP patients, whereas the lowest was observed in MS patients, even when compared with healthy controls.

The time point label of this sample denotes: longitudinal time-point 3. Unsorted PBMC libraries were generated from 2 million PBMCs stored in RNAlater at -80 °C until RNA extraction. Peripheral blood was subjected to Ficoll-Hypaque density gradient centrifugation to isolate PBMCs, which were then cryopreserved in liquid nitrogen. cDNA was synthesized by template-switch 5'RACE using a primer carrying a 10-nucleotide random unique molecular identifier by which each TCR transcript was tagged. Over 170 million TCR-beta sequences, covering 15-18 subjects, were produced in each sequencing run. The RNeasy kit was used for extraction of total RNA. Using the KAPA Real-time Library Amplification kit, TCR-beta VDJ regions were amplified with primers for the TCR constant region and the 5'RACE anchor. A first PCR added sample indexes and Illumina adaptors, after which a second PCR increased the library yield. The roughly 650 bp TCR product was size-selected on a 2% E-gel SizeSelection system after Ampure bead purification. Before pooling, library quality was assessed on a Bioanalyzer, concentration was determined with Qubit, and library quantification was performed with the Kapa Library Quantification kit. Libraries were sequenced paired-end 2 x 150 bp on an Illumina HiSeq 2500. To increase sequence diversity, roughly 24-32% phiX was spiked into each library pool. The authors' pipeline ran thus. The UMI-based MiGEC pipeline processed quality-filtered reads and removed over 80% of raw TCR sequences during error correction. VDJ genes were aligned to IMGT germline references, and clonotypes were defined by unique CDR3 amino acid sequence plus V-J genes. VDJtools evaluated clonal expansion, Shannon diversity and CDR3 relatedness (CalcPairwiseDistances, ClusterSamples); CLCbio workbench built phylogenetic trees. Using coefficient-of-variation modelling across technical triplicates, the study counted a clone as expanded if it had at least 8 unique UMIs. Using fastp at Q25 and MiXCR, TCRdb reprocessed the public reads and kept productive beta chains. A single entry per CDR3 protein holds the most common genes and DNA from its merged rows. TCRdb's processing, not the authors' own work, is the source of the V and J calls. Within this sample are under 130,000 distinct CDR3 sequences, with about 10% of them counted one time only. The ten largest clones capture approximately 3.3% of the sample.

Trimming removed 4 bases from V and 8 bases from J, leaving 12 bases between the germline ends. The CDR3 spans 13 residues, from the cysteine through the phenylalanine. Only the CDR3 DNA is retained, 39 bases long and in frame from the first base. Via the germline V gene, CDR1 is SGHTA and CDR2 FQGNSA. In this sample, this clonotype turned up many times. Its specific antigen is unknown. No base-level quality is on record; no much larger clone is a single base apart. Sequences were obtained from PBMCs. The clonotype was recovered from a female donor with HTLV-1-associated myelopathy (HAM/TSP). The chain is made from TRBV7-2 and TRBJ2-1; the D segment cannot be called with confidence. The DNA sequence is TGTGCCAGCAGCTGGACCCGAGCCGATGAGCAGTTCTTC. Protein translation: CASSWTRADEQFF.